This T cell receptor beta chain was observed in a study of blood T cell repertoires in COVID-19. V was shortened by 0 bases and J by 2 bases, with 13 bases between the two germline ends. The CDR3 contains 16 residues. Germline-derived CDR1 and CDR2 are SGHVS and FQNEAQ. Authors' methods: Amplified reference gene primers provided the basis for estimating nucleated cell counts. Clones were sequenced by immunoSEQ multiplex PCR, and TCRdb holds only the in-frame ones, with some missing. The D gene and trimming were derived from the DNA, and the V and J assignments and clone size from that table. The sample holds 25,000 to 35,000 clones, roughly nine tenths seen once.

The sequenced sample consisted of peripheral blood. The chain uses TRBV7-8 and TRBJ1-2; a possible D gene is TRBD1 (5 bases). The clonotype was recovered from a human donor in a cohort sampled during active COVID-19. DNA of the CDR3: TGTGCCAGCAGCTTAGCGTTCGGGGCGGGAAACTATGGCTACACCTTC. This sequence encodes CASSLAFGAGNYGYTF.